The 27 T cell receptor beta chains listed next were all sequenced from one sample in a study of blood T cell repertoires in COVID-19. Method: immunoSEQ multiplex PCR; TCRdb's copy keeps in-frame clones and lacks some. The sample includes about 180,000 clones, about three quarters seen only once; the top ten take 12%. Sequences were obtained from peripheral blood. These receptors were obtained from an elderly woman with COVID-19, enrolled during active disease.

The chain uses TRBV28 and TRBJ2-7, with D possibly being TRBD1 (5 bases). CDR3 size: 14 residues. Germline CDR1 and CDR2: MDHEN and SYDVKM. V lost 3 bases and J 3 bases, leaving 12 bases between the germline ends. CDR3 nucleotides: TGTGCCAGCAGTTTCCCTGACAGATACTACGAGCAGTACTTC. The encoded protein is CASSFPDRYYEQYF.

The chain joins TRBV6-6 to TRBJ2-7, with a possible D match to TRBD2 (5 bases). The CDR3 is 13 residues long. Germline loops: CDR1 MNHNY, CDR2 SVGAGI (reference sequence). The V and J ends lost 2 bases and 3 bases respectively, with 8 bases between them. The CDR3 reads CASSYEGLYEQYF. The CDR3 region has the DNA TGTGCCAGCAGTTACGAGGGTCTCTACGAGCAGTACTTC.

V gene TRBV29-1 combines with J gene TRBJ1-1; the D is unclear. The ends were cut back, 6 bases at V and 0 bases at J, with 11 bases in the middle. CDR3 length equals 13 residues. Germline CDR1 reads SQVTM; CDR2 reads ANQGSEA. In DNA form, the CDR3 reads TGCAGCGTAGAGGGTCCGATGAACACTGAAGCTTTCTTT. It translates to CSVEGPMNTEAFF.

The chain recombines TRBV6-1 with TRBJ1-2; D gene uncertain. Between the trimmed V and J ends, which lost 0 bases and 0 bases, there was a span of 8 bases. The CDR3 is 15 amino acids. Germline lookup yields CDR1 MNHNS and CDR2 SASEGT. The chain's CDR3 is CASSEAGFTNYGYTF. As DNA, the CDR3 is TGTGCCAGCAGTGAAGCCGGGTTTACTAACTATGGCTACACCTTC.

V and J are TRBV19 and TRBJ2-7; 8 nucleotides line up with TRBD1. CDR3 size: 14 residues. The J segment lost 6 bases and the V segment lost 0 bases, leaving 4 bases of the junction unmatched. Germline V gene data show CDR1 as LNHDA and CDR2 as SQIVND (reference sequence). CDR3 protein: CASSIDGTGGEQYF. In DNA, the CDR3 is TGTGCCAGTAGTATAGATGGCACAGGGGGCGAGCAGTACTTC.

The CDR3: CASSYRERESYGYTF. The DNA of the CDR3 is TGTGCCAGCAGTTACCGGGAGAGGGAATCCTATGGCTACACCTTC. The chain joins TRBV6-5 to TRBJ1-2, with D unresolved. Per germline, CDR1 MNHEY and CDR2 SVGAGI. Trimming removed 2 bases from V and 4 bases from J, with 14 bases in between. This CDR3 spans 15 amino acids.

V usage is TRBV27 and J usage is TRBJ2-3, with 7 nucleotides matching TRBD1. J was trimmed by 5 bases and V by 2 bases; bases with no gene match: 4. This CDR3 region has 14 residues. Per germline, CDR1 MNHEY and CDR2 SMNVEV (reference sequence). The CDR3 sequence: CASSLRDRVDTQYF. CDR3 bases: TGTGCCAGCAGTTTACGGGACAGAGTAGATACGCAGTATTTT.

This clone appeared a few times. The chain couples TRBV27 to TRBJ1-2; D may be TRBD1 (5 bases). Germline V gene data show CDR1 as MNHEY and CDR2 as SMNVEV (reference sequence). This CDR3 region has 15 residues. V was cut by 3 bases and J by 4 bases, with 15 bases left in between. CDR3 bases: TGTGCCAGCAGTTTGGGAACAGGCGAGATCTATGGCTACACCTTC. This gives the protein CASSLGTGEIYGYTF.

This chain uses TRBV6-5 with TRBJ2-3, with 11 bases matching TRBD2. The length of the CDR3 is 16 residues. CDR1 is MNHEY, CDR2 SVGAGI, per germline. J was trimmed by 5 bases and V by 4 bases; bases with no gene match: 8. The CDR3 loop reads CASSSISGGAVDTQYF. Written as DNA, the CDR3 is TGTGCCAGCAGTTCAATTAGCGGGGGGGCCGTAGATACGCAGTATTTT.

This sequence joins TRBV27 and TRBJ1-2; D remains unclear. CDR3 length: 14 residues. CDR1 and CDR2 from the germline V gene are MNHEY and SMNVEV (reference sequence). Trimming cost V 0 bases and J 4 bases, with 9 bases left between them. The CDR3 DNA reads TGTGCCAGCAGTTTATCGATGACGGGCTATGGCTACACCTTC. Residues: CASSLSMTGYGYTF.

V usage is TRBV19 and J usage is TRBJ2-3; maybe TRBD1 (5 bases). Germline V gives CDR1 LNHDA, CDR2 SQIVND (reference sequence). The CDR3 length is 13 residues. V lost 3 bases and J lost 4, with 8 bases in between. CDR3 sequence: CASSIQTADTQYF. In DNA, the CDR3 is TGTGCCAGTAGTATCCAGACAGCAGATACGCAGTATTTT. Full variable domain (rest looked up from reference TRBV19 and TRBJ2-3): DGGITQSPKYLFRKEGQNVTLSCEQNLNHDAMYWYRQDPGQGLRLIYYSQIVNDFQKGDIAEGYSVSREKKESFPLTVTSAQKNPTAFYLCASSIQTADTQYFGPGTRLTVL.

In this sample, this clone turned up once. V is TRBV7-9 and J is TRBJ2-7; 11 bases map to TRBD1. Germline V CDR1 and CDR2: SEHNR, FQNEAQ (reference sequence). J lost 5 bases, V lost 9 bases, and 12 bases had no gene match. The CDR3 consists of 15 residues. CDR3 loop: CARYGRDRGFHEQYF. The CDR3 nucleotides read TGTGCCAGATACGGCCGGGACAGGGGGTTCCACGAGCAGTACTTC.

The V call is TRBV7-2, the J call TRBJ2-5, with D uncertain. The CDR3 totals 12 residues. Trimming took off 3 bases at V and 3 bases at J, with 5 bases between the two ends. Germline CDR1 reads SGHTA; CDR2 reads FQGNSA. DNA of the CDR3: TGTGCCAGCAGCTTCTATAAAGAGACCCAGTACTTC. It codes for CASSFYKETQYF.

This chain joins TRBV4-2 and TRBJ1-5; D is unclear. Germline V CDR1 and CDR2: LGHNA, YNFKEQ. The CDR3 has 14 amino acids. Deletions cut 0 bases from V and 7 bases from J, with 10 bases between. The CDR3 coding sequence is TGTGCCAGCAGCCAAGAGTCTATAGTCCAGCCCCAGCATTTT. Its protein is CASSQESIVQPQHF.

The V call is TRBV24-1, the J call TRBJ1-2, with 11 bases lining up with TRBD1. The germline V gene has CDR1 KGHDR and CDR2 SFDVKD. The CDR3 covers 16 residues. The V and J ends lost 0 bases and 8 bases, in that order; junction bases with no gene match: 7. CDR3 region: CATSDLGGQGALGYTF. CDR3 nucleotide sequence: TGTGCCACCAGTGATTTGGGAGGACAGGGGGCGCTCGGCTACACCTTC.

CDR3 amino acids: CASSLSGSLVEQFF. The CDR3 DNA sequence: TGTGCCAGCAGTTTATCTGGTAGCCTGGTTGAGCAGTTCTTC. V and J are TRBV27 and TRBJ2-1, with D uncertain. Germline loops: CDR1 MNHEY, CDR2 SMNVEV (reference sequence). This CDR3 has 14 residues. Trimming pared 0 bases from V and 9 bases from J, leaving 12 bases between.

The chain uses TRBV14 and TRBJ2-1; perhaps TRBD2 as D (6 bases). Germline assignment: CDR1 SGHDN and CDR2 FVKESK. V dropped 0 bases and J dropped 5 bases, with 8 bases sitting between them. CDR3 length equals 14 residues. The CDR3 here is CASSQELANNEQFF. The CDR3 DNA follows: TGTGCCAGCAGCCAAGAACTAGCTAACAATGAGCAGTTCTTC.

The CDR3 DNA is TGTGCCAGCAGCCAAATACGGGGGGTACCCTCTGGAAACACCATATATTTT. Translated: CASSQIRGVPSGNTIYF. The chain couples TRBV3-1 (or the pseudogene TRBV3-2) to TRBJ1-3; possible D gene TRBD1, 5 bases. V dropped 2 bases and J dropped 0 bases, with 14 bases sitting between them. Germline-derived CDR1 and CDR2 are LGHDT and YNNKEL (reference sequence). This CDR3 region has 17 residues.

CDR3 in amino acids: CASSKGGGEQFF. The CDR3 coding sequence is TGTGCCAGTAGTAAGGGCGGGGGCGAGCAGTTCTTC. The chain combines TRBV19 with TRBJ2-1; D possibly corresponds to TRBD2 (7 bases). The CDR3 extends over 12 amino acids. The germline gives CDR1 LNHDA, CDR2 SQIVND (reference sequence). The V gene lost 4 bases and the J gene lost 10 bases, with 11 bases spanning the gap.

The rearrangement uses TRBV10-3 and TRBJ2-7; 11 bases map to TRBD1. Germline V gene data show CDR1 as ENHRY and CDR2 as SYGVKD. With V trimmed by 6 bases and J by 0 bases, 10 bases remained unmatched. CDR3 length: 17 residues. The CDR3 is CAISPGQGVPSSYEQYF. CDR3 sequence (DNA): TGTGCCATCAGCCCGGGACAGGGGGTCCCCAGCTCCTACGAGCAGTACTTC.

This chain links TRBV19 with TRBJ2-4, with TRBD2 matching 14 bases. V trimming: 3 bases; J trimming: 15 bases; junction bases outside the gene matches: 7. Germline CDR1 LNHDA, CDR2 SQIVND (reference sequence). The length of the CDR3 is 14 residues. In DNA form, the CDR3 reads TGTGCCAGTAGTATCCGGGGACTAGCGGGGGCCCGGTACTTC. Protein product: CASSIRGLAGARYF.

The count of this clone is one. The chain is built from TRBV5-1 and TRBJ2-1, with 10 bases aligning to TRBD2. The CDR3 has 15 residues. Germline loops: CDR1 SGHRS, CDR2 YFSETQ. The V and J ends lost 4 bases and 3 bases, in that order; junction bases with no gene match: 4. CDR3 in DNA: TGCGCCAGCAGCGTCACTAGCGGGGTCTACAATGAGCAGTTCTTC. Translated: CASSVTSGVYNEQFF. The full variable domain, its missing parts supplied by reference TRBV5-1 and TRBJ2-1, is KAGVTQTPRYLIKTRGQQVTLSCSPISGHRSVSWYQQTPGQGLQFLFEYFSETQRNKGNFPGRFSGRQFSNSRSEMNVSTLELGDSALYLCASSVTSGVYNEQFFGPGTRLTVL.

The V call is TRBV5-1, the J call TRBJ2-2, with D unresolved. The CDR3 sequence is 14 residues long. CDR1 SGHRS and CDR2 YFSETQ come from the germline V gene. Trimming stripped 0 bases from V and 5 bases from J, with 8 bases between. CDR3 in amino acids: CASSLDPGTGELFF. CDR3 DNA: TGCGCCAGCAGCTTGGACCCCGGGACCGGGGAGCTGTTTTTT.

As for this clone: Other nucleotide sequences in the sample specify the same CDR3. The V call is TRBV12-3 or TRBV12-4, the J call TRBJ2-7, with no clear D. V shed 4 bases and J shed 3 bases, with 4 bases lying between them. The CDR3 loop spans 11 amino acids. This CDR3 is CASSYSYEQYF. The CDR3 DNA reads as TGTGCCAGCAGTTACAGCTACGAGCAGTACTTC.

In its sample, this clone was seen a few times. The chain links TRBV3-1 (or the pseudogene TRBV3-2) to TRBJ2-1, with 8 bases aligning to TRBD2. Unmatched junction bases numbered 8, after V lost 4 bases and J lost 0 bases. Germline CDR1 and CDR2: LGHDT and YNNKEL (reference sequence). This CDR3 region has 17 residues. The DNA of the CDR3 is TGTGCCAGCAGCCCTCGACTAGCGTCAAGCTCCTACAATGAGCAGTTCTTC. It specifies CASSPRLASSSYNEQFF.

In its sample, this clone was seen once. The V gene is TRBV7-2, the J gene TRBJ1-2; TRBD1 agrees at 8 bases. With V trimmed by 5 bases and J by 6 bases, 8 bases remained unmatched. Germline V gives CDR1 SGHTA, CDR2 FQGNSA. CDR3 length equals 14 residues. Here the CDR3 reads CASSPQGAQDGYTF. The CDR3 region has the DNA TGTGCCAGCAGCCCCCAGGGGGCGCAGGATGGCTACACCTTC.

V gene TRBV19 combines with J gene TRBJ2-3, with D possibly matching TRBD2 (6 bases). With 0 bases removed from V and 0 bases from J, the gap between germline ends came to 7 bases. This CDR3 region has 15 residues. Germline V gives CDR1 LNHDA, CDR2 SQIVND (reference sequence). DNA for the CDR3: TGTGCCAGTAGTATAGAGGGGAGGAGCACAGATACGCAGTATTTT. Amino acids: CASSIEGRSTDTQYF.